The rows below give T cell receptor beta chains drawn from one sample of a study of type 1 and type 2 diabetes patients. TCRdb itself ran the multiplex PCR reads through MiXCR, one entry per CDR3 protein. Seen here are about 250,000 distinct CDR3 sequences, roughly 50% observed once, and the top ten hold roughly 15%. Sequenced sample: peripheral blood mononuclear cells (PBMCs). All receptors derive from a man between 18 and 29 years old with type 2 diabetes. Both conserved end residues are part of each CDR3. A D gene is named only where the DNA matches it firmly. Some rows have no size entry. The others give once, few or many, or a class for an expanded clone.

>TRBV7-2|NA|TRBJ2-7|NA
TGTGCCAGCAGCTCTAGTGAAGAGCAGTACTTC
CASSSSEEQYF
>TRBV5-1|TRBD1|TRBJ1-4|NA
TGCGCCAGCACAAATCGCGGGACAGGGGATGAAAAACTGTTTTTT
CASTNRGTGDEKLFF
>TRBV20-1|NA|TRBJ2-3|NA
TGCAGTGCTAGACGGGACATCGACACAGATACGCAGTATTTT
CSARRDIDTDTQYF
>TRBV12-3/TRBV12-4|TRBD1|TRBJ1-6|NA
TGTGCCAGCAGGGCCCAGGGGGTTGGTTCACCCCTCCACTTT
CASRAQGVGSPLHF
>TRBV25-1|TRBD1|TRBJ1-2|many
TGTGCCAGCAGTGAGGGACAGGGTGTCGTGGATGGCTACACCTTC
CASSEGQGVVDGYTF
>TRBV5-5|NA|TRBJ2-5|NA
TGTGCCAGCAGCTTGAAGGGTAGCGAGACCCAGTACTTC
CASSLKGSETQYF
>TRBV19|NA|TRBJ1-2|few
TGTGCCAGTAGTATAGGCGGGAATGGCTACACCTTC
CASSIGGNGYTF
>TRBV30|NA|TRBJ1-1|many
TGTGCCTGGTATCAGGGCGAGATTGAAGCTTTCTTT
CAWYQGEIEAFF
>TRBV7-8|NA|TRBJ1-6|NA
TGTGCCAGCACCGATACCGGGAATTCACCCCTCCACTTT
CASTDTGNSPLHF
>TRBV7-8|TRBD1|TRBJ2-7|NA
TGTGCCAGCAGCTTGGGACAGGGAGAGTACGAGCAGTACTTC
CASSLGQGEYEQYF
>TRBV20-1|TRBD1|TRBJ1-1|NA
TGCAGTGCTAGAGATCGGGGACAGGGACCTACTGAAGCTTTCTTT
CSARDRGQGPTEAFF
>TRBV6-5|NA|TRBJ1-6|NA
TGTGCCAGCAGCCTACGAGGGTCGGGTAATCCACCCCTCCACTTT
CASSLRGSGNPPLHF
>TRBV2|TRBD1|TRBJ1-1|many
TGTGCCACCAAGGGGGGACAGCTGAACACTGAAGCTTTCTTT
CATKGGQLNTEAFF
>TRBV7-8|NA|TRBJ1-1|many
TGTGCCAGCAGCCCGCGCCAGGGGAACACTGAAGCTTTCTTT
CASSPRQGNTEAFF
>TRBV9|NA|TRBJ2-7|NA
TGTGCCAGCAGCGTAGCGGGCCGAACTTTCTACGAGCAGTACTTC
CASSVAGRTFYEQYF
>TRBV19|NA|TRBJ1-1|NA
TGTGCCAGTAGTATAGACCCCGGGTTTGGAGCTTTCTTT
CASSIDPGFGAFF
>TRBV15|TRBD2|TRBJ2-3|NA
TGTGCCACCAGCAGGCCGGGAGCGGGAATCCTCACAGATACGCAGTATTTT
CATSRPGAGILTDTQYF
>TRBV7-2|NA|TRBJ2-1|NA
TGTGCCAGCACCTTACTGGACGGTGAGCAGTTCTTC
CASTLLDGEQFF
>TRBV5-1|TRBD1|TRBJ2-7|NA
TGCGCCAGCAGCCAGGGGGTCGAGCAGTACTTC
CASSQGVEQYF
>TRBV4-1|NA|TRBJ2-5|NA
TGCGCCAGCAGCCAAGTCGCAAAGGTGGAAAAGACCCAGTACTTC
CASSQVAKVEKTQYF
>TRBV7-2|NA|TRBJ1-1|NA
TGTGCCAGCATTAGGAGCTCCAACACTGAAGCTTTCTTT
CASIRSSNTEAFF
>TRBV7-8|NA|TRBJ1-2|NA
TGTGCCAGCAGCCCTCGGGACTGGGGACGCAACACCTTC
CASSPRDWGRNTF
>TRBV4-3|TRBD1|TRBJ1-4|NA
TGCGCCAGCAGCCTTTACAGGGGGGGTTTCTTGGGAACTAATGAAAAACTGTTTTTT
CASSLYRGGFLGTNEKLFF
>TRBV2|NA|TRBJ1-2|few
TGTGCCAGCGAATATGCAACCGGGACTTATGGCTACACCTTC
CASEYATGTYGYTF
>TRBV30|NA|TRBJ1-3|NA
TGTGCCGCAGGGAGTGACGGAAACACCATATATTTT
CAAGSDGNTIYF
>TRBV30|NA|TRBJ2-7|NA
TGTGCCTGGGCTGATGGGTTCGAGCAGTACTTC
CAWADGFEQYF
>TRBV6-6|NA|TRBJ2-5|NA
TGTGCCACAATGCTCCTCGGGGGAAGTCGGGAGACCCAGTACTTC
CATMLLGGSRETQYF
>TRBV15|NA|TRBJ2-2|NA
TGTGCCACCAGCAGACCCTGGACACTGAACACCGGGGAGCTGTTTTTT
CATSRPWTLNTGELFF
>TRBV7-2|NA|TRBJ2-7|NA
TGTGCCAGTAGTATGGTACAGGGTTACGAGCAGTACTTC
CASSMVQGYEQYF
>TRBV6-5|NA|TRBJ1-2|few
TGTGCCAGCGGACAGATCGGAATTGGCTACACCTTC
CASGQIGIGYTF
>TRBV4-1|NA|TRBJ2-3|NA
TGCGCCAGCAGCCAAGATATAGCTCCCCTCACAGATACGCAGTATTTT
CASSQDIAPLTDTQYF
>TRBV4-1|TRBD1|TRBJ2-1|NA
TGCGCCAGCAGCCAGGTACCGGGACAGGGTTATAGTTATGAGCAGTTCTTC
CASSQVPGQGYSYEQFF
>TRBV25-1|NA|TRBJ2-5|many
TGTGCCAGCAGCCGGGACGACCAAGAGACCCAGTACTTC
CASSRDDQETQYF
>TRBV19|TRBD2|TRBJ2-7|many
TGTGCCAGTAGTATTCCGTTGGGTCTAGCGGGATACGAGCAGTACTTC
CASSIPLGLAGYEQYF
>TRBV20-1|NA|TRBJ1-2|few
TGCAGTGCTAGGAGGGGAATGGCTGGCTACACCTTC
CSARRGMAGYTF
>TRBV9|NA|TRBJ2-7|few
TGTGCCAGCAGCGTAATGGCTGGAAGCTCCTACGAGCAGTACTTC
CASSVMAGSSYEQYF
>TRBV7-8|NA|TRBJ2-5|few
TGTGCCAGCAGCGAGGTTAGCGGACAAGAGACCCAGTACTTC
CASSEVSGQETQYF
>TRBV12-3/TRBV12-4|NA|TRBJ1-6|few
TGTGCCAGCAGTTTTAGGGTTTCGGTCGACTCACCCCTCCACTTT
CASSFRVSVDSPLHF
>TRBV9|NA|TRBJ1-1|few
TGTGCCAGCAGCGTAGGGCTCTGGAACACTGAAGCTTTCTTT
CASSVGLWNTEAFF
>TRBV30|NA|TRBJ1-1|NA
TGTGCCTGTACCCCCAGGGAGAAGGGAAACACTGAAGCTTTCTTT
CACTPREKGNTEAFF
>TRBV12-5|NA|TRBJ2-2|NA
TGTGCTACCAGCCCAGGGAACACATCGAAACTAACCGGGGAGCTGTTTTTT
CATSPGNTSKLTGELFF
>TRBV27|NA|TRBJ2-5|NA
TGTGCCAGCAGTACAGGGAGGTTGGAGACCCAGTACTTC
CASSTGRLETQYF
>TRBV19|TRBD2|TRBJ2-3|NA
TGTGCCAGTAGTCCGATTCCAGGCCTAGCGGGACGCACAAATACGCAGTATTTT
CASSPIPGLAGRTNTQYF
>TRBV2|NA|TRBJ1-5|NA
TGTGCCAGCAGAGCGGGACGGAGCAATCAGCCCCAGCATTTT
CASRAGRSNQPQHF
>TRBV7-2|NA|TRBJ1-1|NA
TGTGCCAGCAGACTAGTAGGGGGGAACACTGAAGCTTCCTTT
CASRLVGGNTEASF
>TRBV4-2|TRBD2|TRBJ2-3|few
TGTGCCAGCAGCCAAGATCTTCGGGAGGGGGGAGATACGCAGTATTTT
CASSQDLREGGDTQYF
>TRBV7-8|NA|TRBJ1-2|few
TGTGCCAGCAGCTTAAACGAGGGGGGTAGTGGCTACACCTTC
CASSLNEGGSGYTF
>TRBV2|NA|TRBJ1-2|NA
TGTGCCAGCACCGTTGAGACCCTGTATGGCTACACCTTC
CASTVETLYGYTF
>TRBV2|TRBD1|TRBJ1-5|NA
TGTGCCTGGAGTGTCATGGGACAGGCCAATCAGCCCCAGCATTTT
CAWSVMGQANQPQHF
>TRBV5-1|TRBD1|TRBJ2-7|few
TGCGCCAGCAGCCTAGGGACAGCGCCGTCCTACGAGCAGTACTTC
CASSLGTAPSYEQYF
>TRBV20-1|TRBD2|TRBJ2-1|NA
TGCAGTGCTAGAGATCGACTAGCGGGAGGGCCTCTAGGGTACAATGAGCAGTTCTTC
CSARDRLAGGPLGYNEQFF
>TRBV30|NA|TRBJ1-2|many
TGTGCCTGGACGAGGGGGACTAACTATGGCTACACCTTC
CAWTRGTNYGYTF
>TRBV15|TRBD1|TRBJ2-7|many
TGTGCCACCAGCAGGGGGACAGTCTACGAGCAGTACTTC
CATSRGTVYEQYF
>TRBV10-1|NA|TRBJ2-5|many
TGCGCCAGCAGTCGACAGGTTCAAGAGACCCAGTACTTC
CASSRQVQETQYF
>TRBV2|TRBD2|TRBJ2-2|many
TGTGCCAGCAGTGTTAGCGGGAGTTACACCGGGGAGCTGTTTTTT
CASSVSGSYTGELFF
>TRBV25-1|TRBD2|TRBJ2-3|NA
TGTGCCAGCAGTGATCTCCGAGGGAGGGGAACAGATACGCAGTATTTT
CASSDLRGRGTDTQYF
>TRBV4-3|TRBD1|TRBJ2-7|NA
TGCGCCAGCAGCCAAGATCCGGGGACAGATACCTACGAGCAGTACTTC
CASSQDPGTDTYEQYF
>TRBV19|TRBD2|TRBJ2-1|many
TGTGCCAGTAGTATAAGTGGAACGGGAGGGTCCTACAATGAGCAGTTCTTC
CASSISGTGGSYNEQFF
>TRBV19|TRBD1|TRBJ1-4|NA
TGTGCCAGTAGTATCGGGACAGGGGATGAAAAACTGTTTTTT
CASSIGTGDEKLFF